Here is one TCR beta chain with its context. These data belong to a study of blood T cell repertoires in COVID-19. About the research overall: Nucleic acid was either cDNA or gDNA, and it came from T cells, B-cell-depleted T cells, or PBMCs.

TCRdb's table, derived via immunoSEQ multiplex PCR, lists solely in-frame clones and lacks some. This sample has about 88,000 clones, with roughly 88% found just once. The CDR3 spans 18 residues. V dropped 2 bases and J dropped 5; count of bases not matched to a gene: 8. Germline lookup yields CDR1 MNHNS and CDR2 SASEGT. Sequencing was done on a sample of peripheral blood. This sequence was found in an elderly woman with acute or convalescent COVID-19. V usage is TRBV6-1 and J usage is TRBJ2-1; TRBD2 agrees at 14 bases. The CDR3 DNA reads TGTGCCAGCAGTGAACGGGTGACTAGCGGGAGGGGCAACAATGAGCAGTTCTTC. Translated: CASSERVTSGRGNNEQFF.